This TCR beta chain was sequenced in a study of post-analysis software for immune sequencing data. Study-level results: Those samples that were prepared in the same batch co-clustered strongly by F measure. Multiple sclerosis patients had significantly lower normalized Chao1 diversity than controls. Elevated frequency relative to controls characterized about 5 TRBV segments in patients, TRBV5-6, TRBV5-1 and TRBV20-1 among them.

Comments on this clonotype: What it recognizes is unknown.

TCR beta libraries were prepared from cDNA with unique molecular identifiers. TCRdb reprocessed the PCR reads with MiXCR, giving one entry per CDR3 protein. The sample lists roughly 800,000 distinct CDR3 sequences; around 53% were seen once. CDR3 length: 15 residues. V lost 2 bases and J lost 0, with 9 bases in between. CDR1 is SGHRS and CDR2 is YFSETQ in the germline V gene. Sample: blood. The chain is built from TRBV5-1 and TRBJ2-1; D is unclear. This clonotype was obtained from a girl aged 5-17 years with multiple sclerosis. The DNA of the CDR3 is TGCGCCAGCAGCTTCGACTCGCCCTCCTACAATGAGCAGTTCTTC. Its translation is CASSFDSPSYNEQFF.